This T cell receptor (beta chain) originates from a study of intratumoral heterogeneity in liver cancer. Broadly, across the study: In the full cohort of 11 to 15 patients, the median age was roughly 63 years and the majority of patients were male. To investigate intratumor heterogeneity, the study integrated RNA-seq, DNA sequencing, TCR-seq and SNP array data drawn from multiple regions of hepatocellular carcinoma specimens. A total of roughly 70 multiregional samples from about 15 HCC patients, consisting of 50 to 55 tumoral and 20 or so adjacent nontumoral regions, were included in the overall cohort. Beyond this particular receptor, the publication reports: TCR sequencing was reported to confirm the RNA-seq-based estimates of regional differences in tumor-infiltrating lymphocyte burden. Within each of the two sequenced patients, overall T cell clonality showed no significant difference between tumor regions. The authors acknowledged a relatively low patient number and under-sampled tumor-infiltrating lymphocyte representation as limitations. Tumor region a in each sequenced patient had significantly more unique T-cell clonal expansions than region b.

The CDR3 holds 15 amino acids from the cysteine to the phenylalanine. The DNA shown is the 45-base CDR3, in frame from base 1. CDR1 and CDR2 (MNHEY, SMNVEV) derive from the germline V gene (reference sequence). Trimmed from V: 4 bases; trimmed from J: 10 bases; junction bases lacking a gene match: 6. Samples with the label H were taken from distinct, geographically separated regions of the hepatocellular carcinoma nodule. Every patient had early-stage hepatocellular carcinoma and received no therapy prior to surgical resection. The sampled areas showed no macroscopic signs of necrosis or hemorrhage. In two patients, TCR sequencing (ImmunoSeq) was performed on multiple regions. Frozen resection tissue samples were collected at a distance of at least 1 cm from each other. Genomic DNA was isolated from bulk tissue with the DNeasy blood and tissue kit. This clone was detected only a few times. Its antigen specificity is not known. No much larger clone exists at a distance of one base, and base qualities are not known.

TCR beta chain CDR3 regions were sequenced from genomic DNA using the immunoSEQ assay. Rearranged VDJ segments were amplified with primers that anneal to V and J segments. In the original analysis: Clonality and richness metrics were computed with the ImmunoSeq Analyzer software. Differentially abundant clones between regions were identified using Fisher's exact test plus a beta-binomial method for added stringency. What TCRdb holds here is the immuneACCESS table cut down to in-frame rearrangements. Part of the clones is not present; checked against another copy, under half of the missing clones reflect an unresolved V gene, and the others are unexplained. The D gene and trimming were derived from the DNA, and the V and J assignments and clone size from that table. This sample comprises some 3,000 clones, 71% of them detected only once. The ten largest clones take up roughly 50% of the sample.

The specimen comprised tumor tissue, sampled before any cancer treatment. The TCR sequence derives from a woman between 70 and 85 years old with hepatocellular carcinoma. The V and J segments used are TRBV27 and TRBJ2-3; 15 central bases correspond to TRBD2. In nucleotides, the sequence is TGTGCCAGCAGTTCCCCCGGGACTAGCGGGAGGTCGCAGTATTTT. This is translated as CASSSPGTSGRSQYF.